This T cell receptor beta chain was sequenced during a study of human T cells and chemical hapten exposure. General study findings and limits: Patch test score rose with PT1 expanded TCRs, significant at 8, 16, 32, not 4.

Each CDR3 protein is one row after TCRdb ran MiXCR on the RACE reads. The profile shows about 180,000 distinct CDR3 sequences, around 30% of them singletons. The V and J ends lost 0 bases and 5 bases respectively, with 9 bases between them. In germline, CDR1 is SGHNT, CDR2 YYREEE (reference sequence). The CDR3 length is 14 residues. This clonotype came up a few times. Its antigen remains unidentified. The time point denotes: pre-sensitization, week 0. Treatment given: therapeutic diphenylcyclopropenone sensitization with weekly scalp DPC. This sequence was found in a woman aged 25 to 39 with alopecia areata. Some clones in this sample may be carry-over from other donors' samples. The chain carries TRBV5-4 and TRBJ2-1, with D possibly TRBD1 on 5 matching bases. The specimen was whole blood, collected in connection with sensitization to the hapten diphenylcyclopropenone (DPC). CDR3 in amino acids: CASSLVSRDNEQFF. Written as DNA, the CDR3 is TGTGCCAGCAGCTTGGTCTCCAGGGACAATGAGCAGTTCTTC.